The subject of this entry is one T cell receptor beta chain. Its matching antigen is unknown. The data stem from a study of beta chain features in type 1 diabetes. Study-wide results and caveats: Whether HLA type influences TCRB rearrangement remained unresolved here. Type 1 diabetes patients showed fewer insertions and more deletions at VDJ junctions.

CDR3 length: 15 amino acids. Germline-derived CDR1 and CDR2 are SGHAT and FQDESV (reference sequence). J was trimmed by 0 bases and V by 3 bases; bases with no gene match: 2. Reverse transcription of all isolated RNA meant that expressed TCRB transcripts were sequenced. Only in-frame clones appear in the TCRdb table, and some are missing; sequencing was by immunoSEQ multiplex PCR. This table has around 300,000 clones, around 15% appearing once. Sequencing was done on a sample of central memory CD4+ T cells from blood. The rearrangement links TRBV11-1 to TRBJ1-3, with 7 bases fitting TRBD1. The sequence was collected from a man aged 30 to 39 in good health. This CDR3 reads CASSLQGDSGNTIYF. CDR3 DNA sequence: TGTGCCAGCAGCTTGCAGGGGGACTCTGGAAACACCATATATTTT. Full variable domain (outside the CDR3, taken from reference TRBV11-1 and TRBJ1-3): EAEVAQSPRYKITEKSQAVAFWCDPISGHATLYWYRQILGQGPELLVQFQDESVVDDSQLPKDRFSAERLKGVDSTLKIQPAELGDSAMYLCASSLQGDSGNTIYFGEGSWLTVV.